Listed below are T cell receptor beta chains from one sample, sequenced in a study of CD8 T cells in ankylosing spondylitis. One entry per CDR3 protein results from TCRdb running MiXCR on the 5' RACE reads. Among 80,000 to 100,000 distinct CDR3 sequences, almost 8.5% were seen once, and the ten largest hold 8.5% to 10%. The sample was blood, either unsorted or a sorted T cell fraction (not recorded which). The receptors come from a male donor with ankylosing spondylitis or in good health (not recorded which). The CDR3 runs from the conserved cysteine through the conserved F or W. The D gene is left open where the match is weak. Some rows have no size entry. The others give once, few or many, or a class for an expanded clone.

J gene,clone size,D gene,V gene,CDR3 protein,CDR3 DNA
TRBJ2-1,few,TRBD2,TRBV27,CASNAGGPWNEQFF,TGTGCCAGCAACGCGGGAGGGCCGTGGAATGAGCAGTTCTTC
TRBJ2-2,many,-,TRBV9,CASSADPRGPNTGELFF,TGTGCCAGCAGCGCAGACCCCCGGGGTCCGAACACCGGGGAGCTGTTTTTT
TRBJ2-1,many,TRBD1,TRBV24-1,CATSTAGQGRNEQFF,TGTGCCACCAGTACCGCGGGACAGGGGCGCAATGAGCAGTTCTTC
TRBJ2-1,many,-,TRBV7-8,CASSLTRLGEQFF,TGTGCCAGCAGCCTGACCCGTTTGGGGGAGCAGTTCTTC
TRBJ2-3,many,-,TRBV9,CASSVLTTDTQYF,TGTGCCAGCAGCGTCCTTACCACAGATACGCAGTATTTT
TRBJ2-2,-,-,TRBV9,CASSAAGTTNTGELFF,TGTGCCAGCAGCGCCGCCGGGACAACAAACACCGGGGAGCTGTTTTTT
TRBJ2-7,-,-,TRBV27,CASGRGLLGGFGEQYF,TGTGCCAGCGGCCGCGGGCTCCTCGGAGGGTTTGGCGAGCAGTACTTC
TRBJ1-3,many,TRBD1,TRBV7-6,CASSLQGQGLGRGGNTIYF,TGTGCCAGCAGCTTACAGGGACAGGGTCTGGGGCGAGGTGGAAACACCATATATTTT
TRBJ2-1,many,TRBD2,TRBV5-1,CASSAGGLAGSNEQFF,TGCGCCAGCAGCGCTGGGGGACTAGCGGGTTCCAATGAGCAGTTCTTC
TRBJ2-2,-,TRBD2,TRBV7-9,CASSLVAGVPGELFF,TGTGCCAGCAGCTTAGTGGCGGGAGTCCCCGGGGAGCTGTTTTTT
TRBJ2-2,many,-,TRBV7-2,CASSLDRSGELFF,TGTGCCAGCAGCTTAGATAGATCCGGGGAGCTGTTTTTT
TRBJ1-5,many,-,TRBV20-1,CSAMRQASNQPQHF,TGCAGTGCCATGAGGCAGGCCTCCAATCAGCCCCAGCATTTT
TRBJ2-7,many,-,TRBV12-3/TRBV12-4,CASSSSDTLMREQYF,TGTGCCAGCAGCTCCTCCGATACCCTTATGAGGGAGCAGTACTTC
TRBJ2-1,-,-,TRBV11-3,CASSLEEVSYNEQFF,TGTGCCAGCAGCTTAGAGGAGGTCTCCTACAATGAGCAGTTCTTC
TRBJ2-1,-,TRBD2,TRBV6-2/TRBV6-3,CASSPRQGGNNEQFF,TGTGCCAGCAGCCCCCGGCAGGGAGGGAACAATGAGCAGTTCTTC
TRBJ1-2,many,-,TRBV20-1,CSASGSGTTVGGYTF,TGCAGTGCTAGCGGCTCCGGGACAACAGTCGGTGGCTACACCTTC
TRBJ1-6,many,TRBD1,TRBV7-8,CASSLAGQGNSPLHF,TGTGCCAGCAGCTTAGCGGGACAGGGGAATTCACCCCTCCACTTT
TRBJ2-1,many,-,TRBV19,CASSNGIHNEQFF,TGTGCCAGTAGTAACGGGATCCACAATGAGCAGTTCTTC
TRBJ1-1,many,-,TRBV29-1,CSVEDGLLGRNTEAFF,TGCAGCGTTGAAGATGGGCTACTTGGAAGGAACACTGAAGCTTTCTTT
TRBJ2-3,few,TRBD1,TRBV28,CAGGQVGSDTQYF,TGTGCCGGGGGACAGGTAGGGTCAGATACGCAGTATTTT
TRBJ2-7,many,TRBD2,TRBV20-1,CSASSGSSYEQYF,TGCAGTGCCAGTAGCGGGAGCTCCTACGAGCAGTACTTC
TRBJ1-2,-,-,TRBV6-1,CASFPTGVNYGYTF,TGTGCCAGCTTCCCCACCGGTGTCAACTATGGCTACACCTTC
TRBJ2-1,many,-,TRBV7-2,CASSFFHNEQFF,TGTGCCAGCAGCTTCTTCCACAATGAGCAGTTCTTC
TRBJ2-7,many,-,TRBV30,CACRRSYEQYF,TGTGCCTGCCGGCGGTCCTACGAGCAGTACTTC
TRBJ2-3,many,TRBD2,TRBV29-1,CSVSPGGSTDTQYF,TGCAGCGTTTCCCCGGGGGGGAGCACAGATACGCAGTATTTT
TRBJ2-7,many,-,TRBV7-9,CASSPFGGPYEQYF,TGTGCCAGCAGCCCCTTTGGGGGCCCCTACGAGCAGTACTTC
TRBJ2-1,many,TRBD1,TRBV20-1,CSAGNPGQGYNEQFF,TGCAGTGCTGGTAATCCGGGACAGGGTTACAATGAGCAGTTCTTC
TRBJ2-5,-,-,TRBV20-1,CSAERITGETQYF,TGCAGTGCCGAGAGGATCACAGGGGAGACCCAGTACTTC
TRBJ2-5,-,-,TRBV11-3,CASSRDGGRGQETQYF,TGTGCCAGCAGTAGAGATGGGGGACGGGGGCAAGAGACCCAGTACTTC
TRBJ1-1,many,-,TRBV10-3,CAIRGVIGAENTEAFF,TGTGCCATCAGGGGGGTTATTGGGGCAGAAAACACTGAAGCTTTCTTT
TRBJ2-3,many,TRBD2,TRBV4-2,CASSQDGLAGEDTQYF,TGTGCCAGCAGCCAAGATGGACTAGCGGGAGAAGATACGCAGTATTTT
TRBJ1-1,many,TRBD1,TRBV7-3,CASSMTGRTEAFF,TGTGCCAGCAGCATGACAGGGCGCACTGAAGCTTTCTTT
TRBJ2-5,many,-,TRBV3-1,CASSQDISGISQETQYF,TGTGCCAGCAGCCAAGATATTAGCGGAATATCGCAAGAGACCCAGTACTTC
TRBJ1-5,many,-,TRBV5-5,CASSFLGVQGSQPQHF,TGTGCCAGCAGCTTCCTAGGTGTGCAGGGAAGTCAGCCCCAGCATTTT
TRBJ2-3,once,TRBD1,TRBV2,CTCCSYPLTGTYGDTQYF,TGTACCTGCTGTTCTTACCCCTTGACAGGGACCTATGGGGATACGCAGTATTTT
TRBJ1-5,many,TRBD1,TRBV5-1,CASSFGTGGGYQPQHF,TGCGCCAGCAGCTTCGGGACAGGGGGCGGGTATCAGCCCCAGCATTTT
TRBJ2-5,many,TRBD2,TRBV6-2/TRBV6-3,CASSKLAGEVETQYF,TGTGCCAGCAGTAAACTAGCGGGAGAAGTGGAGACCCAGTACTTC
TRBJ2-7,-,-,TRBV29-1,CSVVGRYEQYF,TGCAGCGTGGTCGGGCGCTACGAGCAGTACTTC
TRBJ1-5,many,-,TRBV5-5,CASSLGRPASQPQHF,TGTGCCAGCAGCTTGGGAAGGCCTGCCAGTCAGCCCCAGCATTTT
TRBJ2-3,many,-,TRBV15,CATSRDKRPLDTQYF,TGTGCCACCAGCAGAGATAAGAGACCGCTCGATACGCAGTATTTT
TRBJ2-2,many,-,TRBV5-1,CASSFGHTNTGELFF,TGCGCCAGCAGCTTCGGACATACGAACACCGGGGAGCTGTTTTTT
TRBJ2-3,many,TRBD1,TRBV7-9,CASSSGQGLTDTQYF,TGTGCCAGCAGCTCGGGACAGGGCCTCACAGATACGCAGTATTTT
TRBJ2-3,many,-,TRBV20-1,CSAVTGTDTQYF,TGCAGTGCTGTAACGGGGACAGATACGCAGTATTTT
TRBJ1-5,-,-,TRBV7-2,CTSSVSNQPQHF,TGTACCAGCAGTGTTAGCAATCAGCCCCAGCATTTT
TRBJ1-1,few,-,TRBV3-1,CASSQARGDTEAFF,TGTGCCAGCAGCCAAGCCAGGGGAGACACTGAAGCTTTCTTT
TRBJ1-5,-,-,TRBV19,CASSMEGRVQPQHF,TGTGCCAGTAGTATGGAGGGCAGGGTTCAGCCCCAGCATTTT
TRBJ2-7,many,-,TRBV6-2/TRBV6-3,CASSRGYRYEQYF,TGTGCCAGCAGCAGGGGATACCGCTACGAGCAGTACTTC
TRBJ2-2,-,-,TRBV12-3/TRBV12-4,CASSLLGFTGELFF,TGTGCCAGCAGTTTATTGGGGTTCACCGGGGAGCTGTTTTTT
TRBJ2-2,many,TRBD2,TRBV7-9,CASSQAGENTGELFF,TGTGCCAGCAGCCAAGCGGGAGAAAACACCGGGGAGCTGTTTTTT